Listed below are T cell receptor beta chains from one sample, sequenced in a study of blood T cell repertoires in COVID-19. The assay was immunoSEQ multiplex PCR, and TCRdb's table has in-frame clones only and misses some. The sample has roughly 200,000 clones; 84% are singletons. The sequencing sample was made of peripheral blood. These receptors all stem from a human donor in a cohort sampled during active COVID-19. CDR3s include the opening cysteine and the closing phenylalanine or tryptophan. The D gene is left open where the match is weak. Clone size is not always given. Where it is, it says once, few, many or a class for expanded clones.

clone size	J gene	D gene	V gene	CDR3 DNA	CDR3 protein
NA	TRBJ2-7	TRBD1	TRBV6-6	TGTGCCAGCAGTTTGGGGACAGGGAGGTTGTCCGAGCAGTACTTC	CASSLGTGRLSEQYF
NA	TRBJ2-1	NA	TRBV11-3	TGTGCCAGCAGCTTAGGCGGGCTATTGAATGAGCAGTTCTTC	CASSLGGLLNEQFF
NA	TRBJ1-4	NA	TRBV7-2	TGTGCCAGCAGCTTAATGACAGGAACGAATGAAAAACTGTTTTTT	CASSLMTGTNEKLFF
NA	TRBJ1-2	NA	TRBV18	TGTGCCAGCTCACCAGCCGAAGCTACCTATGGCTACACCTTC	CASSPAEATYGYTF
NA	TRBJ1-1	NA	TRBV27	TGTGCCAGCAGTTGGGAGGGAATGTGGACTGAAGCTTTCTTT	CASSWEGMWTEAFF
NA	TRBJ1-2	TRBD1	TRBV9	TGTGCCAGCAGCGTAGCACAGGGGCGCGGGTTTCGGGATGGCTACACCTTC	CASSVAQGRGFRDGYTF
few	TRBJ1-2	NA	TRBV30	TGTGCCTGGAGTTCAGGGTTAACGGGCTACACCTTC	CAWSSGLTGYTF
NA	TRBJ2-5	NA	TRBV11-2	TGTGCCAGCAGCTTAGAGGCTGAGACCCAGTACTTC	CASSLEAETQYF
NA	TRBJ2-3	NA	TRBV6-4	TGTGCCAGCAGCGATGGGGCGGCGACAGATACGCAGTATTTT	CASSDGAATDTQYF
few	TRBJ2-6	TRBD1	TRBV7-3	TGTGCCAGCAGCTTAATGGGACAGGGCTTAGCCCTCTCTGGGGCCAACGTCCTGACTTTC	CASSLMGQGLALSGANVLTF
NA	TRBJ1-3	TRBD1	TRBV5-1	TGCGCCAGCAGCTCGGACAGGCAGGGAAACACCATATATTTT	CASSSDRQGNTIYF
NA	TRBJ1-5	TRBD1	TRBV5-8	TGTGCCAGCACCCGGACAGGGGGAATAAATCAGCCCCAGCATTTT	CASTRTGGINQPQHF
NA	TRBJ1-1	NA	TRBV5-5	TGTGCCAGCAGCTTGGTCGGGGGGATGGGGACTGAAGCTTTCTTT	CASSLVGGMGTEAFF
once	TRBJ1-2	TRBD1	TRBV2	TGTGCCAGGGGGGATCAGGGGGCTGGCGGCTACACCTTC	CARGDQGAGGYTF
NA	TRBJ2-1	NA	TRBV7-9	TGTGCCAGCAGCTTAGTCTTTTATGAGCAGTTCTTC	CASSLVFYEQFF
NA	TRBJ2-2	TRBD2	TRBV27	TGTGCCAGCGGGAGACTAGCACCGACCGGGGAGCTGTTTTTT	CASGRLAPTGELFF
NA	TRBJ1-2	TRBD1	TRBV5-5	TGTGCCAGCAGCTCTCTGGGGACAGGGACCAACAACTATGGCTACACCTTC	CASSSLGTGTNNYGYTF
NA	TRBJ2-7	NA	TRBV19	TGTGCCAGTAGTATAAGGGGCGGCGCCTACGAGCAGTACTTC	CASSIRGGAYEQYF
NA	TRBJ2-5	NA	TRBV3-1/TRBV3-2	TGTGCCAGCAGCCAAGGCGGAGTGATGGAAGAGACCCAGTACTTC	CASSQGGVMEETQYF
NA	TRBJ2-1	NA	TRBV9	TGTGCCAGCAGCGTAGAATGGGCGAAGAATGAGCAGTTCTTC	CASSVEWAKNEQFF
NA	TRBJ1-2	NA	TRBV4-1	TGCGCCAGCAGCCAAGACGTACGAGAGGGCTACACCTTC	CASSQDVREGYTF
NA	TRBJ1-5	TRBD1	TRBV9	TGTGCCAGCAGCGCCGGACAGGCCAATCAGCCCCAGCATTTT	CASSAGQANQPQHF
NA	TRBJ2-3	NA	TRBV6-2/TRBV6-3	TGTGCCAGCAGTTATAGTGGCGGTAGCACAGATACGCAGTATTTT	CASSYSGGSTDTQYF
NA	TRBJ1-6	NA	TRBV5-1	TGCGCCAGCAGCTCGGATGGGAGGCGATCCTATAATTCACCCCTCCACTTT	CASSSDGRRSYNSPLHF
NA	TRBJ1-6	NA	TRBV13	TGTGCCAGCAGCCCCCAGGGACATTGGGACTCACCCCTCCACTTT	CASSPQGHWDSPLHF
NA	TRBJ2-2	TRBD2	TRBV5-5	TGTGCCGGCGGCAGACTAGCGGGAGGGACCGGGGAGCTGTTTTTT	CAGGRLAGGTGELFF
NA	TRBJ1-4	NA	TRBV19	TGTGCCAGTAGGGACAAACCGGCAACTAATGAAAAACTGTTTTTT	CASRDKPATNEKLFF
NA	TRBJ1-1	TRBD1	TRBV28	TGTGCCAGCAGTCACGCAGGGGGCGAAACTGAAGCTTTCTTT	CASSHAGGETEAFF
NA	TRBJ2-5	NA	TRBV6-5	TGTGCCAGCAGTTTTGGCGGCCTCCAAGAGACCCAGTACTTC	CASSFGGLQETQYF
NA	TRBJ2-1	NA	TRBV5-4	TGTGCCAGCAGCTTGGCCGCAAATGCTAACTACAATGAGCAGTTCTTC	CASSLAANANYNEQFF
few	TRBJ2-1	TRBD2	TRBV6-5	TGTGCCAGCAAACACACTAGCGGGGGGGGTAATGAGCAGTTCTTC	CASKHTSGGGNEQFF
NA	TRBJ1-5	TRBD1	TRBV28	TGTGCCAGCAGTTTTGCAGGGGGCGCCTATAGCAATCAGCCCCAGCATTTT	CASSFAGGAYSNQPQHF
NA	TRBJ2-6	NA	TRBV5-1	TGCGCCAGCAGCTTGGGGGACTGGCTCTCTGGGGCCAACGTCCTGACTTTC	CASSLGDWLSGANVLTF
NA	TRBJ2-3	TRBD1	TRBV5-1	TGCGCCAGCAGCTTGTCAGCGGACAGGTACACAGATACGCAGTATTTT	CASSLSADRYTDTQYF
NA	TRBJ1-3	NA	TRBV18	TGTGCCAGCTCACCTTACAGGTTAAACTCTGGAAACACCATATATTTT	CASSPYRLNSGNTIYF
NA	TRBJ2-7	TRBD2	TRBV19	TGTGCCAGTAGTGCCTCTTGGCGGGAGGTCCCTCTTTCCTACGAGCAGTACTTC	CASSASWREVPLSYEQYF
once	TRBJ1-3	NA	TRBV6-9	TGTGCCAGCAGTTATTCCCAAAGTGCAGATGGAAACACCATATATTTT	CASSYSQSADGNTIYF
NA	TRBJ2-2	TRBD2	TRBV5-5	TGTGCCAGCAGCCATTCGACTAGCGGGAGTAACACCGGGGAGCTGTTTTTT	CASSHSTSGSNTGELFF
NA	TRBJ2-5	TRBD1	TRBV6-5	TGTGCCAGCAACGACAGGGGAGCGCGGACCCAGTACTTC	CASNDRGARTQYF
NA	TRBJ2-4	TRBD1	TRBV9	TGTGCCAGCAGCGTTACCGGGACAGAAAACATTCAGTACTTC	CASSVTGTENIQYF
NA	TRBJ2-2	NA	TRBV7-8	TGTGCCAGCAGCTGGGGGCGGCCCCGGAACACCGGGGAGCTGTTTTTT	CASSWGRPRNTGELFF
once	TRBJ2-2	TRBD2	TRBV28	TGTGCCAGCAGTCCGGGGGGGAACACCGGGGAGCTGTTTTTT	CASSPGGNTGELFF